Listed here are 27 T cell receptor beta chains from one sample, sequenced in a study of blood T cells in healthy people across ages. With a J-beta primer mix and a sample-barcoded 5' primer, a second PCR ran about 7 to 11 cycles. Each CDR3 protein is one row after TCRdb ran MiXCR on the 5' RACE reads. The sample holds 850,000 to 1,100,000 distinct CDR3 sequences, roughly two fifths seen once. Sequenced sample: blood. The source of these receptors is a man aged 18 to 30 in good health.

This sequence joins TRBV18 and TRBJ2-1; 13 bases align to TRBD2. With 0 bases clipped from V and 4 bases from J, the junction kept 0 bases outside the gene matches. This CDR3 is built from 16 residues. The germline CDR1 and CDR2 sequences are KGHSH and LQKENI. This CDR3 is CASSPPTSGGYNEQFF. CDR3 sequence (DNA): TGTGCCAGCTCACCACCGACTAGCGGGGGGTACAATGAGCAGTTCTTC.

The gene calls are TRBV28 and TRBJ2-3; possible D gene TRBD2, 6 bases. Trimming pared 6 bases from V and 4 bases from J, leaving 17 bases between. CDR1 is MDHEN, CDR2 SYDVKM, per germline. This CDR3 spans 15 amino acids. CDR3 sequence reads: CASSPAPGVADTQYF. CDR3 bases: TGTGCCAGCAGCCCCGCGCCGGGGGTGGCAGATACGCAGTATTTT.

This clonotype was recorded a few times. This chain joins TRBV12-3 or TRBV12-4 and TRBJ2-3; D is possibly TRBD1 (5 bases). The CDR3 runs to 11 residues. V dropped 8 bases and J dropped 7 bases, with 10 bases sitting between them. The CDR3 sequence is CASGALNTQYF. The DNA of the CDR3 is TGTGCCAGCGGGGCACTTAATACGCAGTATTTT.

This sequence joins TRBV3-1 and TRBJ1-5; no firm D call. Trimming removed 4 bases from V and 2 bases from J, with 12 bases in between. The germline V gene has CDR1 LGHDT and CDR2 YNNKEL (reference sequence). The CDR3 covers 15 residues. The CDR3 DNA is TGTGCCAGCAGCCCCCAGTACCCAGGCAATCAGCCCCAGCATTTT. Its protein product is CASSPQYPGNQPQHF.

The chain couples TRBV20-1 to TRBJ2-3; 9 bases fit TRBD2. The CDR3 spans 15 residues. J gave up 2 bases and V 5 bases, and 8 bases lay outside the gene matches. The V gene's germline CDR1 is DFQATT and CDR2 SNEGSKA (reference sequence). CDR3 coding DNA: TGCAGTGCTCCCATAGCGGGGGCCTTCACAGATACGCAGTATTTT. Translation: CSAPIAGAFTDTQYF.

This clonotype occurred a few times. The chain has TRBV7-6 and TRBJ1-1; D uncertain. V was trimmed by 5 bases and J by 3 bases, leaving 10 bases between them. The germline V gene encodes CDR1 SGHVS and CDR2 FNYEAQ. This CDR3 comprises 13 residues. CDR3 protein: CASSPLGDTEAFF. The CDR3 region has the DNA TGTGCCAGCAGCCCTTTGGGTGACACTGAAGCTTTCTTT. Drawing the rest from reference TRBV7-6 and TRBJ1-1, the complete variable domain is GAGVSQSPRYKVTKRGQDVALRCDPISGHVSLYWYRQALGQGPEFLTYFNYEAQQDKSGLPNDRFSAERPEGSISTLTIQRTEQRDSAMYRCASSPLGDTEAFFGQGTRLTVV.

This clonotype appeared many times. The rearrangement joins TRBV12-3 or TRBV12-4 to TRBJ2-1; no reliable D call. The CDR3 has 15 residues. V was cut by 8 bases and J by 6 bases, with 20 bases left in between. The CDR3 DNA reads TGTGCCAGCGGCCCCCGGACGGACGTAAGCAATGAGCAGTTCTTC. Its protein is CASGPRTDVSNEQFF.

The gene calls are TRBV12-5 and TRBJ2-1; D gene ambiguous. Germline assignment: CDR1 LGHNT and CDR2 FRNRAP. The CDR3 is made up of 14 amino acids. The germline V and J ends were trimmed by 1 base and 6 bases, with 10 bases remaining between them. The DNA of the CDR3 is TGTGCTAGTGGTTTGGAGAGCTGGGGCAATGAGCAGTTCTTC. Its translation: CASGLESWGNEQFF.

J is TRBJ1-2 and V is TRBV6-5; D gene uncertain. Germline CDR1 and CDR2: MNHEY and SVGAGI. Trimming stripped 2 bases from V and 0 bases from J, with 7 bases between. The CDR3 is 14 amino acids. The CDR3 protein is CASSYGETNYGYTF. The CDR3 bases are TGTGCCAGCAGTTACGGCGAGACTAACTATGGCTACACCTTC.

This sequence joins TRBV20-1 and TRBJ2-7, with no clear D. The J call may be incorrect, as the DNA end agrees better with TRBJ2-5. CDR3 length: 13 residues. The germline gives CDR1 DFQATT, CDR2 SNEGSKA (reference sequence). The CDR3 DNA is TGCAGTGCTAGAGTGGTGGTGGGAGAGACCCAGTACTTC. Protein product: CSARVVVGETQYF.

This clonotype was observed a few times. The V and J genes are TRBV11-2 and TRBJ2-1, with TRBD2 matching 7 bases. The V gene's germline CDR1 is SGHAT and CDR2 FQNNGV. This CDR3 has 15 residues. V shed 1 base and J 5 bases; nucleotides not matched to a gene: 5. The CDR3 DNA sequence: TGTGCCAGCAGCTTAGTTCCTAGCGGAAACAATGAGCAGTTCTTC. Protein sequence: CASSLVPSGNNEQFF.

Many counts were recorded for this clonotype. V and J are TRBV15 and TRBJ1-2; D is uncertain. With 0 bases removed from V and 0 bases from J, the gap between germline ends came to 11 bases. This CDR3 contains 16 residues. Germline assignment: CDR1 LNHNV and CDR2 YYDKDF (reference sequence). CDR3 sequence reads: CATSRDLFQANYGYTF. DNA for the CDR3: TGTGCCACCAGCAGAGATCTTTTCCAGGCTAACTATGGCTACACCTTC. The whole variable domain, filled in from reference TRBV15 and TRBJ1-2, reads DAMVIQNPRYQVTQFGKPVTLSCSQTLNHNVMYWYQQKSSQAPKLLFHYYDKDFNNEADTPDNFQSRRPNTSFCFLDIRSPGLGDTAMYLCATSRDLFQANYGYTFGSGTRLTVV.

The chain has TRBV29-1 and TRBJ2-2, with 9 nucleotides matching TRBD1. Unmatched junction bases numbered 11, after V lost 6 bases and J lost 6 bases. The CDR3 extends over 15 amino acids. Germline V CDR1 and CDR2: SQVTM, ANQGSEA. DNA of the CDR3: TGCAGCGTCGTCCATACAGGGGGCGAAGCCGGGGAGCTGTTTTTT. Translation gives CSVVHTGGEAGELFF.

Notes on this clonotype: A read error is possible here, since a much larger clone lies one base away. The chain combines TRBV6-2 or TRBV6-3 with TRBJ2-1; D unresolved. The CDR3 runs to 11 residues. CDR1 and CDR2 from the germline V gene are MNHEY and SVGEGT. CDR3 coding DNA: TGTGACAGCAGTCGTGGGGTTGAGCAGTTCTTC. It yields the protein CDSSRGVEQFF.

The J gene is TRBJ1-1, the V gene TRBV27; the match to TRBD1 covers 11 bases. CDR3 size: 17 residues. Germline V CDR1 and CDR2: MNHEY, SMNVEV (reference sequence). The J segment lost 0 bases and the V segment lost 6 bases, leaving 9 bases of the junction unmatched. CDR3 loop: CASRGTGGVYMNTEAFF. The CDR3 DNA sequence: TGTGCCAGCAGGGGGACAGGGGGAGTTTACATGAACACTGAAGCTTTCTTT.

The rearrangement joins TRBV20-1 to TRBJ1-4; D might be TRBD1 (5 bases). The V gene's germline CDR1 is DFQATT and CDR2 SNEGSKA (reference sequence). The CDR3 covers 15 residues. Trimming cost V 0 bases and J 10 bases, with 18 bases left between them. Here the CDR3 reads CSAREGDALRGKLFF. The CDR3 coding sequence is TGCAGTGCTAGAGAGGGGGACGCCCTTAGAGGAAAACTGTTTTTT.

Remarks on this clonotype: With a much larger clone just one base away, this may be a read error. The chain couples TRBV10-3 to TRBJ1-2; D perhaps matches TRBD1 (5 bases). This CDR3 has 15 amino acids. The germline gives CDR1 ENHRY, CDR2 SYGVKD. CDR3 protein: CAISLLQGRGYGCTF. The CDR3 DNA is TGTGCCATCAGTCTCCTGCAGGGCAGAGGGTATGGCTGCACCTTC.

The gene calls are TRBV11-2 and TRBJ2-3; D gene unclear. CDR3 length: 12 amino acids. Germline V gives CDR1 SGHAT, CDR2 FQNNGV. Trimming left V 7 bases short and J 14 bases short, with 19 bases between. CDR3 nucleotide sequence: TGTGCCAGCACCCAGTCATCGGGCTTCCTGTATTTT. Protein sequence: CASTQSSGFLYF.

This chain connects TRBV20-1 to TRBJ2-1; either TRBD1 or TRBD2 may supply D (5 bases each). Trimming took off 3 bases at V and 8 bases at J, with 14 bases between the two ends. This CDR3 is built from 13 residues. The V gene's germline CDR1 is DFQATT and CDR2 SNEGSKA (reference sequence). The CDR3 nucleotides are TGCAGTGCTAGCCGGGACCTCCCTCATGAGCAGTTCTTC. The encoded protein is CSASRDLPHEQFF.

The V and J genes are TRBV7-2 and TRBJ2-7; 8 bases match TRBD1. The V gene end was trimmed by 0 bases and the J gene end by 7 bases; junction bases not matched to a gene: 14. Germline assignment: CDR1 SGHTA and CDR2 FQGNSA. The CDR3 sequence is 17 residues long. This CDR3 is CASSLAMWDRTYNEQYF. In DNA, the CDR3 is TGTGCCAGCAGCTTAGCGATGTGGGACAGGACGTACAATGAGCAGTACTTC. Looking up the rest from reference TRBV7-2 and TRBJ2-7 gives the full variable domain: GAGVSQSPSNKVTEKGKDVELRCDPISGHTALYWYRQSLGQGLEFLIYFQGNSAPDKSGLPSDRFSAERTGGSVSTLTIQRTQQEDSAVYLCASSLAMWDRTYNEQYFGPGTRLTVT.

The rearrangement links TRBV29-1 to TRBJ1-1; no definite D call. Germline V CDR1 and CDR2: SQVTM, ANQGSEA. The V gene lost 4 bases and the J gene lost 8 bases, with 14 bases spanning the gap. CDR3 length equals 12 residues. The CDR3 DNA reads as TGCAGCGTTGGCGCCGCGGCGGACGAAGCTTTCTTT. Translating it yields CSVGAAADEAFF.

The CDR3 sequence: CASRTGGLAWDEQFF. Written as DNA, the CDR3 is TGTGCCAGCAGGACGGGGGGACTAGCTTGGGATGAGCAGTTCTTC. This chain joins TRBV7-3 and TRBJ2-1; 9 bases match TRBD2. Germline-derived CDR1 and CDR2 are SGHTA and FQGTGA. V gave up 6 bases and J gave up 8 bases; unmatched junction bases: 11. CDR3 length: 15 residues. The entire variable domain, with the rest obtained from reference TRBV7-3 and TRBJ2-1, is as follows: GAGVSQTPSNKVTEKGKYVELRCDPISGHTALYWYRQSLGQGPEFLIYFQGTGAADDSGLPNDRFFAVRPEGSVSTLKIQRTERGDSAVYLCASRTGGLAWDEQFFGPGTRLTVL.

This clonotype has just a few counts. The J gene is TRBJ2-3, the V gene TRBV28, with a weak D call TRBD2 (6 bases). CDR3 length equals 15 residues. The germline V gene encodes CDR1 MDHEN and CDR2 SYDVKM. Trimming removed 3 bases at V and 6 bases at J, with 16 bases between. CDR3 DNA sequence: TGTGCCAGCAGTTTGGAGGGACTTTTATCTGATACGCAGTATTTT. Residues: CASSLEGLLSDTQYF.

This clonotype was found a few times. The rearrangement links TRBV25-1 to TRBJ1-2; no clear D gene. Trimming stripped 2 bases from V and 0 bases from J, with 13 bases between. CDR3 length equals 16 residues. The V gene's germline CDR1 is MGHDK and CDR2 SYGVNS. The CDR3 loop reads CASSEPRAGTNYGYTF. The CDR3 bases are TGTGCCAGCAGTGAACCTCGAGCAGGAACTAACTATGGCTACACCTTC.

This clonotype was found a few times. The CDR3 spells CASSLEGVTTGELFF. CDR3 in DNA: TGTGCCAGCAGCTTAGAGGGGGTGACCACCGGGGAGCTGTTTTTT. The V call is TRBV7-2, the J call TRBJ2-2, with TRBD1 as a possible D gene (6 bases). The length of the CDR3 is 15 residues. Trimming took off 1 base at V and 4 bases at J, with 10 bases between the two ends. Germline CDR1 reads SGHTA; CDR2 reads FQGNSA.

The chain uses TRBV3-1 and TRBJ2-3, with 11 bases lining up with TRBD2. Per germline, CDR1 LGHDT and CDR2 YNNKEL (reference sequence). CDR3 length: 15 amino acids. With 3 bases clipped from V and 8 bases from J, the junction kept 7 bases outside the gene matches. The CDR3 DNA reads TGTGCCAGCAGCCAGGGACTAGCGGAGGCTAGTACGCAGTATTTT. It translates to CASSQGLAEASTQYF.

This clonotype was seen only a few times. V is TRBV29-1 and J is TRBJ1-5, with 7 bases identical to TRBD1. Germline CDR1 reads SQVTM; CDR2 reads ANQGSEA. Unmatched junction bases numbered 11, after V lost 5 bases and J lost 1 base. The CDR3 has 16 residues. CDR3 coding DNA: TGCAGCGTTAAACAGGGGAGCTTCGGGAGCAATCAGCCCCAGCATTTT. This codes for CSVKQGSFGSNQPQHF.